The 18 T cell receptor beta chains presented below share a single source sample, sequenced in a study of T cell responses to AZD1222 COVID-19 vaccine. The protocol was immunoSEQ multiplex PCR, while the TCRdb copy is restricted to in-frame clones and leaves out a portion. This sample has tens of thousands of clones, with approximately 83% found just once. The material was peripheral blood, obtained on day 0 of AZD1222 vaccination. The receptors here all came from an adult in good health.

This rearrangement joins TRBV7-9 to TRBJ1-1; D is possibly TRBD1 (5 bases). Germline V gene sequence: CDR1 SEHNR, CDR2 FQNEAQ (reference sequence). The V end lost 4 bases, the J end lost 2 bases, and 14 bases lay between the germline ends. CDR3 size: 15 residues. The CDR3, as DNA: TGTGCCAGCAGCTCGGTAGGACGGGGCAACACTGAAGCTTTCTTT. Translated: CASSSVGRGNTEAFF.

The V and J genes are TRBV10-3 and TRBJ1-5; the match to TRBD1 covers 7 bases. Germline CDR1 ENHRY, CDR2 SYGVKD. CDR3 size: 14 residues. The V and J ends lost 4 bases and 4 bases, in that order; junction bases with no gene match: 4. In nucleotides, the CDR3 is TGTGCCATCAGTGCCGCAGGGGGAAATCAGCCCCAGCATTTT. This translates into CAISAAGGNQPQHF.

This chain connects TRBV5-4 to TRBJ2-3; D remains unclear. V lost 1 base and J lost 4, with 1 base in between. There are 11 residues in the CDR3. Per the germline V gene, CDR1 is SGHNT and CDR2 is YYREEE (reference sequence). The CDR3 sequence: CASSLSDTQYF. The CDR3, as DNA: TGTGCCAGCAGCTTGTCAGATACGCAGTATTTT.

The rearrangement links TRBV7-9 to TRBJ2-5, with 7 bases matching TRBD2. This CDR3 region has 14 residues. The V and J ends lost 5 bases and 1 base, in that order; junction bases with no gene match: 4. Germline CDR1 reads SEHNR; CDR2 reads FQNEAQ (reference sequence). CDR3 loop: CASSRGRGQETQYF. The CDR3 nucleotides are TGTGCCAGCAGCCGAGGGAGGGGCCAAGAGACCCAGTACTTC.

The chain links TRBV7-3 to TRBJ2-7; 10 bases map to TRBD2. The germline gives CDR1 SGHTA, CDR2 FQGTGA. J gave up 4 bases and V 5 bases, and 8 bases lay outside the gene matches. The CDR3 runs 15 residues. CDR3 region: CASSPSGGLGYEQYF. In DNA form, the CDR3 reads TGTGCCAGCAGCCCTAGCGGGGGCCTGGGGTACGAGCAGTACTTC.

The chain carries TRBV19 and TRBJ2-7; 9 positions match TRBD1. The CDR3 has 13 residues. V dropped 10 bases and J dropped 6; count of bases not matched to a gene: 10. Germline CDR1 reads LNHDA; CDR2 reads SQIVND (reference sequence). The CDR3 sequence: CATKQGAGIEQYF. The CDR3 bases are TGTGCCACAAAACAGGGGGCTGGCATCGAGCAGTACTTC.

This clone came up once. V is TRBV6-5 and J is TRBJ2-5, with 7 bases lining up with TRBD2. This CDR3 is 15 amino acids long. V was clipped by 0 bases and J by 5 bases; unmatched bases: 6. The germline CDR1 and CDR2 sequences are MNHEY and SVGAGI. For the CDR3, the DNA is TGTGCCAGCAGTTACTCGATTAGGGGAGGGGAGACCCAGTACTTC. Protein sequence: CASSYSIRGGETQYF.

This clone was picked up one time. The chain joins TRBV5-4 to TRBJ1-2; TRBD1 matches 7 bases. The CDR3 extends over 15 amino acids. The ends lost 1 base at V and 4 bases at J; junction bases unmatched: 7. Germline V gene sequence: CDR1 SGHNT, CDR2 YYREEE (reference sequence). CDR3 sequence (DNA): TGTGCCAGCAGCTTGCGTACGGGACAGAGCTATGGCTACACCTTC. Translation gives CASSLRTGQSYGYTF.

This clone appeared once. The chain combines TRBV18 with TRBJ2-5; tentative D call: TRBD2 (6 bases). The V gene's germline CDR1 is KGHSH and CDR2 LQKENI. V was cut by 0 bases and J by 13 bases, with 24 bases left in between. This CDR3 comprises 16 residues. CDR3 in amino acids: CASSPPNLGGTGRRYF. DNA of the CDR3: TGTGCCAGCTCACCACCGAATTTAGGAGGGACCGGCAGGCGGTACTTC.

The chain employs TRBV4-1 and TRBJ2-7; possibly TRBD1 for D (5 bases). CDR3 length: 16 amino acids. V dropped 2 bases and J dropped 4 bases, with 18 bases sitting between them. Germline V CDR1 and CDR2: MGHRA, YSYEKL. The CDR3 DNA follows: TGCGCCAGCAGCCAACCTCTTTCAGGGCAGACTTACGAGCAGTACTTC. Translating it yields CASSQPLSGQTYEQYF.

This clone was recorded once. This chain joins TRBV5-1 and TRBJ1-1; 9 bases agree with TRBD1. J was trimmed by 4 bases and V by 7 bases; bases with no gene match: 5. The CDR3 spans 13 residues. CDR1 is SGHRS, CDR2 YFSETQ, per germline. This chain's CDR3 is CASAGQGTTEAFF. In DNA form, the CDR3 reads TGCGCCAGCGCGGGACAGGGAACCACTGAAGCTTTCTTT.

This rearrangement joins TRBV6-1 to TRBJ2-7, with a weak D call TRBD1 (5 bases). The CDR3 is 15 residues long. With 1 base removed from V and 2 bases from J, the gap between germline ends came to 12 bases. Germline CDR1 and CDR2: MNHNS and SASEGT. DNA for the CDR3: TGTGCCAGCAGTGAAGACAGGATCCCGGCCTACGAGCAGTACTTC. Protein product: CASSEDRIPAYEQYF.

This clone was seen ten or more times. V gene TRBV19 combines with J gene TRBJ2-6; 9 bases are a match to TRBD1. CDR1 is LNHDA, CDR2 SQIVND, per germline (reference sequence). The length of the CDR3 is 18 residues. V lost 5 bases to trimming and J lost 2 bases; unmatched junction nucleotides: 10. The CDR3 region has the DNA TGTGCCAGTAGTCCAGGGGACAGGGATACACCTGGGGCCAACGTCCTGACTTTC. The encoded protein is CASSPGDRDTPGANVLTF.

The J gene is TRBJ1-6, the V gene TRBV5-1; no clear D gene. Between the trimmed V and J ends, which lost 2 bases and 8 bases, there was a span of 11 bases. CDR1 and CDR2 (germline): SGHRS, YFSETQ. CDR3 length: 14 amino acids. The CDR3 protein is CASSLEGLDSPLHF. In nucleotides, the CDR3 is TGCGCCAGCAGCTTAGAGGGCCTGGATTCACCCCTCCACTTT.

The chain links TRBV11-2 to TRBJ1-3; the match to TRBD1 covers 8 bases. Germline V lookup: CDR1 SGHAT, CDR2 FQNNGV. V lost 5 bases and J lost 3; bases outside the gene matches: 6. The CDR3 consists of 15 residues. The CDR3 nucleotides read TGTGCCAGCAGCGTGGACAGGGTCCTTGGAAACACCATATATTTT. As protein: CASSVDRVLGNTIYF.

This chain joins TRBV5-6 and TRBJ2-7; 8 nucleotides match TRBD1. V was clipped by 3 bases and J by 7 bases; unmatched bases: 12. The CDR3 totals 15 residues. Germline V lookup: CDR1 SGHDT, CDR2 YYEEEE. In DNA form, the CDR3 reads TGTGCCAGCAGCTACGGACAGGGCACCCCATCGGAGCAGTACTTC. Translating gives CASSYGQGTPSEQYF.

The V call is TRBV3-1 (or the pseudogene TRBV3-2), the J call TRBJ1-4; D is unresolved. The V gene's germline CDR1 is LGHDT and CDR2 YNNKEL (reference sequence). The CDR3 extends over 11 amino acids. V dropped 1 base and J dropped 8 bases, with 2 bases sitting between them. The CDR3 nucleotides are TGTGCCAGCAGCCAAGCGGAAAAACTGTTTTTT. Protein sequence: CASSQAEKLFF.

The chain has TRBV23-1 and TRBJ1-3; a weak D match, TRBD1 (5 bases). TRBV23-1 is marked as an open reading frame, function uncertain. There are 21 residues in the CDR3. CDR3 nucleotide sequence: TGCGCACCCGTCTCGCGTCAGGGAGCCTGTTCACCCGACGATTCTGGAAACACCATATATTTT. Translation gives CAPVSRQGACSPDDSGNTIYF.